The rows below give T cell receptor beta chains drawn from one sample of a study of CD4 T cells in relation to SARS-CoV-2 and coronaviruses. These receptors' antigens are unknown. The assay was immunoSEQ multiplex PCR, and TCRdb's table has in-frame clones only and misses some. The sample shows tens of thousands of clones, more than 60% of them seen only once. Material for sequencing was CD4+ T cells from PBMCs, cultured in vitro. The receptor source for this set is a human donor in good health. Each CDR3 is given with its conserved first and last residue. The order of the fields is V gene, clone size, D gene, J gene, CDR3 protein, CDR3 DNA. The D gene is left open where the match is weak. Expanded clones get a size class; other rows say once, few or many, or leave the size out.

TRBV30	.	TRBD2	TRBJ2-1	CAWSVTSGRALGNEQFF	TGTGCCTGGAGTGTAACTAGCGGGAGGGCCCTAGGCAATGAGCAGTTCTTC
TRBV18	few	.	TRBJ1-2	CASSGLRLGEDGYTF	TGTGCCAGCTCAGGATTGCGACTAGGCGAGGATGGCTACACCTTC
TRBV11-2	.	.	TRBJ2-2	CASSLRYRVPGELFF	TGTGCCAGCAGCCTCAGATATCGAGTCCCCGGGGAGCTGTTTTTT
TRBV7-9	few	.	TRBJ2-1	CASSLFSGSSYNEQFF	TGTGCCAGCAGCTTATTTAGCGGAAGCTCCTACAATGAGCAGTTCTTC
TRBV23-1	.	.	TRBJ2-2	CASSHLIRGTGELFF	TGCGCCAGCAGTCATCTAATACGGGGAACCGGGGAGCTGTTTTTT
TRBV21-1	.	.	TRBJ2-4	CASSKRQGEDIQYF	TGTGCCAGCAGCAAACGACAGGGTGAGGACATTCAGTACTTC
TRBV5-4	few	TRBD1	TRBJ2-7	CASSIQGPREQYF	TGTGCCAGCAGCATACAGGGGCCTCGCGAGCAGTACTTC
TRBV19	.	.	TRBJ1-2	CASSIPGQLNYGYTF	TGTGCCAGTAGTATCCCAGGGCAGCTTAACTATGGCTACACCTTC
TRBV5-1	.	TRBD1	TRBJ2-5	CASSLGQGVIETQYF	TGCGCCAGCAGCTTGGGACAGGGGGTAATAGAGACCCAGTACTTC
TRBV11-2	.	.	TRBJ1-1	CASSLFLDMNTEAFF	TGTGCCAGCAGCTTATTTCTGGACATGAACACTGAAGCTTTCTTT